This TCR beta chain emerged from a study of T cell repertoires in cytomegalovirus infection. Study in general: Public TCR beta signatures marked donors with CMV infection and the matching HLA. Overall study findings and caveats: CMV-specific TCR beta clonotypes restricted by HLA-C were the ones dominating the ex vivo response. Public TCR beta family frequency separated CMV-and-HLA carriers, including in an independent cohort.

TCRdb fed the reads into MiXCR, producing one record per CDR3 protein. The table has around 170,000 distinct CDR3 sequences, 13% to 15% seen once. Germline assignment: CDR1 SGHTA and CDR2 FQGNSA. V lost 4 bases and J lost 10; bases outside the gene matches: 6. The CDR3 is made up of 15 amino acids. This clonotype was seen at least ten times. Its antigen is unidentified. The material sequenced was PBMCs. V is TRBV7-2 and J is TRBJ1-6; 11 bases align to TRBD1. This clonotype was sampled from a human donor in good health (CMV status not recorded). Some clones in this sample may be carry-over from other donors' samples. The CDR3 DNA reads TGTGCCAGCAGCTGGGGACAGGGGGGGAGATCACCCCTCCACTTT. It translates to CASSWGQGGRSPLHF.